The present T cell receptor (beta chain) was sequenced within a study of vaccination and CD4 T cells after COVID-19. At the level of the study: Median time from second vaccine dose to sampling was approximately 74 days (14 to 241).

The treatment denotes: approximately nine-day PBMC culture with coronavirus spike peptide pools or control peptides (ViraFEST assay). It was after less than eleven days of culture that CD4+ T cells were isolated by negative selection. A word on this clonotype: Antigen: not known.

At the Johns Hopkins FTIC core, DNA taken from cultured CD4+ T cells was sequenced by way of the Oncomine TCR Beta short-read assay. From the PCR reads, TCRdb called clonotypes with MiXCR, one entry per CDR3 protein. The table has 10,000 to 15,000 distinct CDR3 sequences, roughly 32% seen once. This sequence originates from a human donor with COVID-19. Sequenced sample: cultured CD4+ T cells from blood.

For the CDR3, the DNA is TGTGCCATCAGTGTCGGACCTAACACTGAAGCTTTCTTT. As protein: CAISVGPNTEAFF. The gene calls are TRBV10-3 and TRBJ1-1; D call uncertain. Trimming took 4 bases from V and 2 from J, leaving 8 bases between them. This CDR3 contains 13 residues. CDR1 and CDR2 (germline): ENHRY, SYGVKD.